The 13 T cell receptor beta chains reported below all come from one sample, sequenced in a study of CD8+ T cells in alopecia areata. TCR sequencing used cDNA made by reverse transcription of extracted RNA. Measured with immunoSEQ multiplex PCR; TCRdb has only the in-frame clones, and not every one. The repertoire holds about 98,000 clones, with 35% to 45% as singletons. The sequenced sample was CD4+ T cells sorted from blood. The receptors originated from a human donor with alopecia areata.

Turning to this clone: Other DNA sequences in this sample translate to the same CDR3. The chain has TRBV7-9 and TRBJ2-3, with 12 bases identical to TRBD2. Germline CDR1 SEHNR, CDR2 FQNEAQ (reference sequence). The CDR3 loop spans 16 amino acids. Trimming removed 1 base from V and 1 base from J; junction bases left unmatched: 0. CDR3 residues: CASSLGTSGGTDTQYF. DNA of the CDR3: TGTGCCAGCAGCTTAGGGACTAGCGGGGGCACAGATACGCAGTATTTT.

This sequence joins TRBV29-1 and TRBJ2-1, with TRBD1 matching over 7 bases. The CDR3 covers 13 residues. Germline CDR1 reads SQVTM; CDR2 reads ANQGSEA. The junction had 10 bases not matched to a gene; V was cut back by 7 bases and J by 7 bases. Here the CDR3 reads CSGETGWGNEQFF. CDR3 nucleotides: TGCAGCGGGGAGACAGGGTGGGGAAATGAGCAGTTCTTC.

CDR3 loop: CSVEDPRTYGYTF. DNA for the CDR3: TGCAGCGTTGAAGATCCCAGGACCTATGGCTACACCTTC. This chain joins TRBV29-1 and TRBJ1-2; no definite D call. Germline CDR1 is SQVTM and CDR2 is ANQGSEA. The CDR3 runs to 13 residues. V was clipped by 0 bases and J by 4 bases, with 9 bases between them.

As to this clone: This specimen includes other DNA sequences encoding the same CDR3. The chain is built from TRBV29-1 and TRBJ2-7; D gene uncertain. The germline CDR1 and CDR2 sequences are SQVTM and ANQGSEA. This CDR3 has 11 residues. Trimming took 4 bases from V and 1 from J, leaving 5 bases between them. DNA for the CDR3: TGCAGCGTTGCTGGGTCCTACGAGCAGTACTTC. Translation gives CSVAGSYEQYF.

The chain uses TRBV9 and TRBJ1-1; D is possibly TRBD1 (5 bases). Germline CDR1 and CDR2: SGDLS and YYNGEE. V dropped 2 bases and J dropped 1 base, with 9 bases sitting between them. The CDR3 spans 14 residues. CDR3 in DNA: TGTGCCAGCAGCGTTGGGGCAGAGAACACTGAAGCTTTCTTT. This translates into CASSVGAENTEAFF.

V and J are TRBV29-1 and TRBJ1-2, with D hard to call. Trimming took off 4 bases at V and 4 bases at J, with 13 bases between the two ends. CDR1 and CDR2 (germline): SQVTM, ANQGSEA. This CDR3 has 13 residues. The CDR3 loop is CSVGALGSYGYTF. The CDR3 DNA reads as TGCAGCGTTGGGGCCTTGGGGAGCTATGGCTACACCTTC.

The chain uses TRBV30 and TRBJ2-4; D is undetermined. Trimming shortened V by 3 bases and J by 0 bases, and 9 bases separated the two germline ends. The length of the CDR3 is 14 residues. Germline V gene data show CDR1 as GTSNPN and CDR2 as SVGIG (reference sequence). This CDR3 reads CAWRRPQAKNIQYF. CDR3 bases: TGTGCCTGGAGGCGACCCCAAGCCAAAAACATTCAGTACTTC.

The J gene is TRBJ1-1, the V gene TRBV5-1; D gene ambiguous. V was shortened by 4 bases and J by 8 bases, with 15 bases between the two germline ends. Germline CDR1 is SGHRS and CDR2 is YFSETQ. The CDR3 loop spans 13 amino acids. The CDR3 DNA follows: TGCGCCAGCAGCCAATCGGAAGGCATAGAAGCTTTCTTT. Translating it yields CASSQSEGIEAFF.

The chain links TRBV6-6 to TRBJ2-3; 7 bases agree with TRBD1. From germline, CDR1 is MNHNY and CDR2 SVGAGI (reference sequence). This CDR3 comprises 15 residues. J gave up 5 bases and V 1 base, and 6 bases lay outside the gene matches. In nucleotides, the CDR3 is TGTGCCAGCAGTTACTTCGGACAGGCCGGAGATACGCAGTATTTT. Translating gives CASSYFGQAGDTQYF.

The table lists this clone with a few counts. The chain uses TRBV6-6 and TRBJ2-1, with 7 bases lining up with TRBD2. The length of the CDR3 is 15 residues. The germline gives CDR1 MNHNY, CDR2 SVGAGI (reference sequence). V lost 10 bases, J lost 6 bases, and 15 bases stayed unmatched. CDR3 sequence: CATLGSRTRRNEQFF. The CDR3 DNA reads as TGTGCCACCCTAGGTTCAAGGACTAGGCGCAATGAGCAGTTCTTC.

The chain uses TRBV30 and TRBJ2-7; D is uncertain. In germline, CDR1 is GTSNPN, CDR2 SVGIG (reference sequence). CDR3 size: 12 residues. V lost 0 bases to trimming and J lost 4 bases, with 7 bases between them. CDR3 sequence: CAWSVSRYEQYF. CDR3 DNA sequence: TGTGCCTGGAGTGTCAGTCGGTACGAGCAGTACTTC. Full variable domain (outside the CDR3, taken from reference TRBV30 and TRBJ2-7): SQTIHQWPATLVQPVGSPLSLECTVEGTSNPNLYWYRQAAGRGLQLLFYSVGIGQISSEVPQNLSASRPQDRQFILSSKKLLLSDSGFYLCAWSVSRYEQYFGPGTRLTVT.

V usage is TRBV30 and J usage is TRBJ1-5, with TRBD1 identical over 7 bases. V lost 4 bases, J lost 5 bases, and 8 bases stayed unmatched. Germline V gene sequence: CDR1 GTSNPN, CDR2 SVGIG (reference sequence). This CDR3 is built from 14 residues. CDR3 residues: CAWNLRDSYQPQHF. As DNA, the CDR3 is TGTGCCTGGAACCTCCGGGACAGTTATCAGCCCCAGCATTTT.

The rearrangement joins TRBV6-1 to TRBJ2-2; possibly TRBD1 or TRBD2 for D (5 bases each). This CDR3 is 14 amino acids long. Germline CDR1 and CDR2: MNHNS and SASEGT. Trimming left V 2 bases short and J 3 bases short, with 7 bases between. In DNA form, the CDR3 reads TGTGCCAGCAGTGAAAGAGGGGACACCGGGGAGCTGTTTTTT. Protein: CASSERGDTGELFF.